The present T cell receptor beta chain was sequenced within a study of early T cells in non-severe SARS-CoV-2 infection. The TCR library protocol was used to attach unique molecular identifiers. These identifiers were attached to individual cDNA molecules. TCRdb itself ran the 5' RACE reads through MiXCR, one entry per CDR3 protein. The table has around 62,000 distinct CDR3 sequences, just under 5% seen once. This clonotype was counted ten times or more. The V gene lost 1 base and the J gene lost 5 bases, with 10 bases spanning the gap. The CDR3 totals 14 residues. CDR1 and CDR2 from the germline V gene are MNHEY and SVGEGT.

The sample comprised whole blood. The rearrangement links TRBV6-2 or TRBV6-3 to TRBJ2-3; no clear D. The TCR originated in an adult who was a healthcare worker with PCR-confirmed SARS-CoV-2 infection or an uninfected control (not recorded which). The CDR3 nucleotides are TGTGCCAGCAGTTACTTCCCCGCCGGAGATACGCAGTATTTT. This codes for CASSYFPAGDTQYF.